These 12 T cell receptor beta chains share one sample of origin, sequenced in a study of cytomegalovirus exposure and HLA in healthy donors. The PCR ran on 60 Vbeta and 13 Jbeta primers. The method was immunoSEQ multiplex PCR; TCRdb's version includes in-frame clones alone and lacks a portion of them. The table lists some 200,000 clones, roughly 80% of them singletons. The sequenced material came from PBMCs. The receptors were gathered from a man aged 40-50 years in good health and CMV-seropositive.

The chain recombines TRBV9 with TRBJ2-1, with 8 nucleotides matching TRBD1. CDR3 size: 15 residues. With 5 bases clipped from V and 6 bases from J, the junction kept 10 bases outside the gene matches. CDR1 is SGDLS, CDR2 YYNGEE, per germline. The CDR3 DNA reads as TGTGCCAGCAGTTCTTTCAGGGGGCTGGGCAATGAGCAGTTCTTC. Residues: CASSSFRGLGNEQFF.

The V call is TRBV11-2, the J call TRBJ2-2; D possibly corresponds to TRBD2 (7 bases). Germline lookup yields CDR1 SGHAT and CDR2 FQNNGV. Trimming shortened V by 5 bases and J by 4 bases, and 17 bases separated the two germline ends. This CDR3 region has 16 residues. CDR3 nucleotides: TGTGCCAGCAGCCTAAGGTGGGGGGGCACCACCGGGGAGCTGTTTTTT. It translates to CASSLRWGGTTGELFF.

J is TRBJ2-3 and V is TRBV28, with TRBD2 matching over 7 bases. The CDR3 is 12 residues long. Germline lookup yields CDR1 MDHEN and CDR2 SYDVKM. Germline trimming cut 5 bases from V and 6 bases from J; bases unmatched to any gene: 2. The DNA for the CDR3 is TGTGCCAGCAGTACCGGGGGGGATACGCAGTATTTT. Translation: CASSTGGDTQYF.

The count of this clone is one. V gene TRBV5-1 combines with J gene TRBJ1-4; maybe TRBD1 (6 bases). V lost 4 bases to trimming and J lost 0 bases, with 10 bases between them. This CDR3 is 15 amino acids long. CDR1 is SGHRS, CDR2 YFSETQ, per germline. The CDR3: CASSVDSATNEKLFF. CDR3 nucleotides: TGCGCCAGCAGCGTGGACAGTGCAACTAATGAAAAACTGTTTTTT. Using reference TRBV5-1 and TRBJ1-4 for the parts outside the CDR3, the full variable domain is KAGVTQTPRYLIKTRGQQVTLSCSPISGHRSVSWYQQTPGQGLQFLFEYFSETQRNKGNFPGRFSGRQFSNSRSEMNVSTLELGDSALYLCASSVDSATNEKLFFGSGTQLSVL.

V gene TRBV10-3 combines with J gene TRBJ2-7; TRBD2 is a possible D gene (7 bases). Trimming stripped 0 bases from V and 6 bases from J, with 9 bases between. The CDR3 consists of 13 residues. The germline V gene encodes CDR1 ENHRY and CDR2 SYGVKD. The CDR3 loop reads CAISESGGGEQYF. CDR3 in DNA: TGTGCCATCAGTGAGTCGGGAGGGGGCGAGCAGTACTTC.

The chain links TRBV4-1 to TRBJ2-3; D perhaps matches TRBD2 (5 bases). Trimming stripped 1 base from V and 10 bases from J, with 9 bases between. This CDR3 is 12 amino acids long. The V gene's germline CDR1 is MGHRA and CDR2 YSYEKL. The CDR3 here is CASSQAGWAQYF. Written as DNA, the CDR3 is TGCGCCAGCAGCCAAGCGGGATGGGCGCAGTATTTT.

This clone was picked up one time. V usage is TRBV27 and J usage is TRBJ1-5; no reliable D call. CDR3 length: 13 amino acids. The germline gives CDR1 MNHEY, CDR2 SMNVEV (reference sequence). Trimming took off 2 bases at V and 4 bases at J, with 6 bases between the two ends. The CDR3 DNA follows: TGTGCCAGCAGTTTAGGGCGAAATCAGCCCCAGCATTTT. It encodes CASSLGRNQPQHF.

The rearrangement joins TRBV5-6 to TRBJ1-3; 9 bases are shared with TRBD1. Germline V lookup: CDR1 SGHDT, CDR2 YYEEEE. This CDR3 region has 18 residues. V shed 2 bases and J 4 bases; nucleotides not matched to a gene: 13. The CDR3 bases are TGTGCCAGCAGCTTCCCCACAGGGGGCGGAATAGGCGGAAACACCATATATTTT. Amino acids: CASSFPTGGGIGGNTIYF. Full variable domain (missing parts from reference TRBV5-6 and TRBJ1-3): DAGVTQSPTHLIKTRGQQVTLRCSPKSGHDTVSWYQQALGQGPQFIFQYYEEEERQRGNFPDRFSGHQFPNYSSELNVNALLLGDSALYLCASSFPTGGGIGGNTIYFGEGSWLTVV.

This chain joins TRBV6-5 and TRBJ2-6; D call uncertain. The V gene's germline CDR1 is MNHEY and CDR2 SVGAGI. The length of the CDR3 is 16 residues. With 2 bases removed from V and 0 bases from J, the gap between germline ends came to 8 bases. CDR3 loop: CASSYEIGSGANVLTF. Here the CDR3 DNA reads TGTGCCAGCAGTTACGAGATTGGCTCTGGGGCCAACGTCCTGACTTTC.

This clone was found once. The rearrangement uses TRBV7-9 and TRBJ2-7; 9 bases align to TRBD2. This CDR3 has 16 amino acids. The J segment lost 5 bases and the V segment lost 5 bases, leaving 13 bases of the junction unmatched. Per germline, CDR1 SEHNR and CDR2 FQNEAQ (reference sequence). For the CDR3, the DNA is TGTGCCAGCAGCCCCCCGAGGGCGGGGGGGCTGAACGAGCAGTACTTC. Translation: CASSPPRAGGLNEQYF. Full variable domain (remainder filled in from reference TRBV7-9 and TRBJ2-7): DTGVSQNPRHKITKRGQNVTFRCDPISEHNRLYWYRQTLGQGPEFLTYFQNEAQLEKSRLLSDRFSAERPKGSFSTLEIQRTEQGDSAMYLCASSPPRAGGLNEQYFGPGTRLTVT.

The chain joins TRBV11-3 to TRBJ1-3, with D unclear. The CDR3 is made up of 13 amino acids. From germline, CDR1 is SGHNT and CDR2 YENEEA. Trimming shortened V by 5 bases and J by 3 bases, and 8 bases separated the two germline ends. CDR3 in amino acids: CASSLRGGNTIYF. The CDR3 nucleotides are TGTGCCAGCAGCCTCCGGGGTGGAAACACCATATATTTT. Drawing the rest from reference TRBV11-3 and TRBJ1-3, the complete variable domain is EAGVVQSPRYKIIEKKQPVAFWCNPISGHNTLYWYLQNLGQGPELLIRYENEEAVDDSQLPKDRFSAERLKGVDSTLKIQPAELGDSAVYLCASSLRGGNTIYFGEGSWLTVV.

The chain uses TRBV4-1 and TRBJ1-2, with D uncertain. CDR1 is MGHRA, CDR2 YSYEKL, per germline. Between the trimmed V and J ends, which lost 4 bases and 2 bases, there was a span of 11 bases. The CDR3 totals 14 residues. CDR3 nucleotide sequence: TGCGCCAGCAGCCGCTCAGGAGGGAACTATGGCTACACCTTC. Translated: CASSRSGGNYGYTF.